This entry lists 15 T cell receptor beta chains sequenced from one sample in a study of CD8+ T cells in alopecia areata. The sequencing template was cDNA reverse transcribed from extracted RNA. Produced via immunoSEQ multiplex PCR; TCRdb's table is partial and in-frame only. The repertoire holds 130,000 to 150,000 clones, with roughly four fifths as singletons. Treatment described: oral pan-JAK inhibitor, 5-10 mg twice daily. The source was CD8+ T cells sorted from blood, collected at week 4, from a patient treated with tofacitinib. These receptors all stem from a human donor with alopecia areata.

This clone appeared a few times. The chain employs TRBV11-1 and TRBJ2-2, with 8 bases aligning to TRBD1. Germline-derived CDR1 and CDR2 are SGHAT and FQDESV (reference sequence). V was clipped by 3 bases and J by 6 bases; unmatched bases: 0. This CDR3 is built from 13 residues. The CDR3 region is CASSLTGAGELFF. For the CDR3, the DNA is TGTGCCAGCAGCTTGACAGGGGCCGGGGAGCTGTTTTTT.

The chain has TRBV4-1 and TRBJ1-2, with unresolved D. Germline loops: CDR1 MGHRA, CDR2 YSYEKL. CDR3 length equals 17 residues. Trimming stripped 2 bases from V and 0 bases from J, with 16 bases between. For the CDR3, the DNA is TGCGCCAGCAGCCAAAAGGCGGCAGGAGAATCTAACTATGGCTACACCTTC. Translated, it gives CASSQKAAGESNYGYTF.

The sample holds one count of this clone. J is TRBJ1-1 and V is TRBV6-6; unclear D gene. This CDR3 is built from 12 residues. Germline V gene sequence: CDR1 MNHNY, CDR2 SVGAGI (reference sequence). V lost 7 bases and J 1 base, leaving 7 bases between the germline ends. CDR3 nucleotide sequence: TGTGCCAGCATACAAGAGAACACTGAAGCTTTCTTT. The encoded protein is CASIQENTEAFF.

This chain links TRBV5-1 with TRBJ1-2, with 9 bases that match TRBD1. CDR1 is SGHRS, CDR2 YFSETQ, per germline. The CDR3 is 15 residues long. The trim removed 4 bases at V and 6 bases at J, leaving 10 bases unmatched. In DNA form, the CDR3 reads TGCGCCAGCAGCCTAGAACTGGGACAGGGTAATGGCTACACCTTC. Residues: CASSLELGQGNGYTF.

J is TRBJ1-2 and V is TRBV5-4, with unresolved D. The V gene lost 1 base and the J gene lost 4 bases, with 8 bases spanning the gap. CDR3 length equals 13 residues. Germline CDR1 SGHNT, CDR2 YYREEE (reference sequence). In nucleotides, the CDR3 is TGTGCCAGCAGCTTGAAGGGAGGCTATGGCTACACCTTC. Amino acids: CASSLKGGYGYTF. The complete variable domain, with remaining parts taken from reference TRBV5-4 and TRBJ1-2, reads ETGVTQSPTHLIKTRGQQVTLRCSSQSGHNTVSWYQQALGQGPQFIFQYYREEENGRGNFPPRFSGLQFPNYSSELNVNALELDDSALYLCASSLKGGYGYTFGSGTRLTVV.

This chain links TRBV4-3 with TRBJ2-5; 8 nucleotides agree with TRBD2. From germline, CDR1 is LGHNA and CDR2 YSLEER. CDR3 length: 16 residues. Trimming took 0 bases from V and 2 from J; bases not matched to a gene: 5. CDR3 region: CASSQDGGGWQETQYF. In DNA, the CDR3 is TGCGCCAGCAGCCAAGACGGGGGGGGCTGGCAAGAGACCCAGTACTTC.

The chain joins TRBV10-3 to TRBJ2-1; D is possibly TRBD1 (5 bases). The CDR3 runs to 15 residues. Germline CDR1 ENHRY, CDR2 SYGVKD. V was pared by 2 bases and J by 0 bases, with 8 bases between. The CDR3 reads CAISEAGSSYNEQFF. The CDR3 DNA reads as TGTGCCATCAGTGAGGCAGGGTCCTCCTACAATGAGCAGTTCTTC.

V gene TRBV19 combines with J gene TRBJ1-2, with a tentative D call TRBD1 (5 bases). V was shortened by 2 bases and J by 2 bases, with 6 bases between the two germline ends. The CDR3 sequence is 13 residues long. Germline V gene lookup returns CDR1 LNHDA and CDR2 SQIVND (reference sequence). The CDR3 spells CASSISGNYGYTF. The CDR3 DNA reads as TGTGCCAGTAGTATATCAGGGAACTATGGCTACACCTTC.

J is TRBJ2-7 and V is TRBV2; TRBD1 aligns across 7 bases. The V gene end was trimmed by 2 bases and the J gene end by 4 bases; junction bases not matched to a gene: 11. This CDR3 has 16 residues. Germline CDR1 SNHLY, CDR2 FYNNEI. The CDR3 is CASSERYAGGRYEQYF. CDR3 DNA sequence: TGTGCCAGCAGTGAACGGTATGCAGGGGGAAGGTACGAGCAGTACTTC.

The chain has TRBV19 and TRBJ1-5, with D unclear. This CDR3 has 12 amino acids. Germline assignment: CDR1 LNHDA and CDR2 SQIVND (reference sequence). Trimming cost V 5 bases and J 6 bases, with 8 bases left between them. The CDR3 sequence is CASSPSIQPQHF. In nucleotides, the CDR3 is TGTGCCAGTAGTCCCTCGATTCAGCCCCAGCATTTT. The full variable domain, its missing parts supplied by reference TRBV19 and TRBJ1-5, is DGGITQSPKYLFRKEGQNVTLSCEQNLNHDAMYWYRQDPGQGLRLIYYSQIVNDFQKGDIAEGYSVSREKKESFPLTVTSAQKNPTAFYLCASSPSIQPQHFGDGTRLSIL.

J is TRBJ2-7 and V is TRBV4-1; 14 nucleotides line up with TRBD2. After removal of 6 bases from V and 6 bases from J, the junction contained 4 bases not matched to a gene. This CDR3 has 14 residues. Germline V gives CDR1 MGHRA, CDR2 YSYEKL. The CDR3 spells CASRETSGGAEQYF. CDR3 nucleotides: TGCGCCAGCAGGGAGACTAGCGGGGGGGCCGAGCAGTACTTC.

This clone appeared a few times. The V call is TRBV4-1, the J call TRBJ2-1; 9 bases match TRBD2. CDR1 is MGHRA, CDR2 YSYEKL, per germline. V trimming: 4 bases; J trimming: 2 bases; junction bases outside the gene matches: 9. The CDR3 has 17 residues. CDR3 bases: TGCGCCAGCAGCCTGCGGACTAGCGAAGGTCCCTACAATGAGCAGTTCTTC. Amino acids: CASSLRTSEGPYNEQFF.

The gene calls are TRBV5-6 and TRBJ2-1, with 7 nucleotides matching TRBD1. V lost 3 bases and J lost 9; bases outside the gene matches: 3. The CDR3 is made up of 12 amino acids. In germline, CDR1 is SGHDT, CDR2 YYEEEE. CDR3 sequence (DNA): TGTGCCAGCAGCTCGACAGGGAGTGAGCAGTTCTTC. Amino acid sequence: CASSSTGSEQFF. The whole variable domain, remainder taken from reference TRBV5-6 and TRBJ2-1, is DAGVTQSPTHLIKTRGQQVTLRCSPKSGHDTVSWYQQALGQGPQFIFQYYEEEERQRGNFPDRFSGHQFPNYSSELNVNALLLGDSALYLCASSSTGSEQFFGPGTRLTVL.

This chain connects TRBV7-9 to TRBJ2-7; TRBD2 might be the D (6 bases). CDR1 is SEHNR, CDR2 FQNEAQ, per germline (reference sequence). Trimming pared 5 bases from V and 5 bases from J, leaving 13 bases between. This CDR3 comprises 13 residues. The CDR3 DNA is TGTGCCAGCAGCCGAGGAGGGGTCAACGAGCAGTACTTC. Protein: CASSRGGVNEQYF.

The rearrangement links TRBV9 to TRBJ1-5; unclear D gene. The CDR3 runs 11 residues. Germline lookup yields CDR1 SGDLS and CDR2 YYNGEE. CDR3 residues: CASGNNQPQHF. The CDR3 nucleotides read TGTGCTTCAGGTAACAATCAGCCCCAGCATTTT.